These 25 T cell receptor beta chains were sequenced from one sample in a study of T cell responses to AZD1222 COVID-19 vaccine. Measured with immunoSEQ multiplex PCR; TCRdb has only the in-frame clones, and not every one. The sample consists of 98,000 or so clones, 65% to 85% of them appearing once. The sequenced sample was peripheral blood, obtained 28 days after the second AZD1222 dose. Receptors originate from an adult who received the AZD1222 COVID-19 vaccine.

The V and J genes are TRBV7-2 and TRBJ1-2; D is ambiguous. CDR3 length: 12 amino acids. Trimming took off 1 base at V and 10 bases at J, with 10 bases between the two ends. Germline CDR1 is SGHTA and CDR2 is FQGNSA. The CDR3 sequence is CASSLEAGPYTF. CDR3 in DNA: TGTGCCAGCAGCTTAGAGGCAGGTCCCTACACCTTC. The variable domain in full, with the rest retrieved from reference TRBV7-2 and TRBJ1-2, is GAGVSQSPSNKVTEKGKDVELRCDPISGHTALYWYRQSLGQGLEFLIYFQGNSAPDKSGLPSDRFSAERTGGSVSTLTIQRTQQEDSAVYLCASSLEAGPYTFGSGTRLTVV.

The gene calls are TRBV15 and TRBJ1-2; the D gene is possibly TRBD1 (5 bases). CDR3 length: 17 residues. V lost 0 bases and J 3 bases, leaving 17 bases between the germline ends. Germline V lookup: CDR1 LNHNV, CDR2 YYDKDF (reference sequence). The DNA of the CDR3 is TGTGCCACCAGCAGAGATCAATGGCAGGGCGGGGACTATGGCTACACCTTC. This encodes CATSRDQWQGGDYGYTF. The entire variable domain, with the rest obtained from reference TRBV15 and TRBJ1-2, is as follows: DAMVIQNPRYQVTQFGKPVTLSCSQTLNHNVMYWYQQKSSQAPKLLFHYYDKDFNNEADTPDNFQSRRPNTSFCFLDIRSPGLGDTAMYLCATSRDQWQGGDYGYTFGSGTRLTVV.

The chain employs TRBV7-8 and TRBJ1-2; D is perhaps TRBD1 (6 bases). Germline CDR1 is SGHVS and CDR2 is FQNEAQ. CDR3 size: 15 residues. V was cut by 5 bases and J by 7 bases, with 20 bases left in between. The CDR3 coding sequence is TGTGCCAGCAGCCCTTCCCGGGACACGAAACGTGGCTACACCTTC. Translated, it gives CASSPSRDTKRGYTF.

This clone appeared a few times. The gene calls are TRBV2 and TRBJ1-1; D is perhaps TRBD1 (6 bases). Germline V gene sequence: CDR1 SNHLY, CDR2 FYNNEI. V was pared by 6 bases and J by 0 bases, with 8 bases between. The CDR3 totals 13 residues. The CDR3 spells CASRGQLNTEAFF. The CDR3 coding sequence is TGTGCCAGCAGGGGACAACTGAACACTGAAGCTTTCTTT.

The chain combines TRBV6-6 with TRBJ2-7; possible D gene TRBD1, 5 bases. V gave up 4 bases and J gave up 3 bases, with 10 bases separating them. The CDR3 totals 13 residues. The V gene's germline CDR1 is MNHNY and CDR2 SVGAGI (reference sequence). The CDR3, as DNA: TGTGCCAGCAGTTCTCCCCAGGGCTACGAGCAGTACTTC. It yields the protein CASSSPQGYEQYF.

V is TRBV5-1 and J is TRBJ1-2, with TRBD1 matching 8 bases. The CDR3 has 14 amino acids. CDR1 and CDR2 from the germline V gene are SGHRS and YFSETQ. Losses at the gene ends were 3 bases for V and 6 bases for J; bases not matched to a gene: 7. This chain's CDR3 is CASSSNRGVDGYTF. Here the CDR3 DNA reads TGCGCCAGCAGCTCAAACAGGGGGGTCGATGGCTACACCTTC.

This clone has only one observation. This sequence joins TRBV19 and TRBJ1-2, with D possibly matching TRBD1 (6 bases). CDR1 LNHDA and CDR2 SQIVND come from the germline V gene (reference sequence). Trimming left V 6 bases short and J 8 bases short, with 22 bases between. The CDR3 covers 15 residues. The CDR3 spells CASRNRELSGIGYTF. The CDR3 DNA is TGTGCCAGTAGAAACAGGGAGTTATCGGGGATCGGCTACACCTTC.

This clone was observed a handful of times. DNA of the CDR3: TGTGCCAGCAGCTTAGTCCCCTCGGGGTTCATGAACACTGAAGCTTTCTTT. Translating it yields CASSLVPSGFMNTEAFF. This rearrangement joins TRBV7-8 to TRBJ1-1; no clear D gene. Germline V lookup: CDR1 SGHVS, CDR2 FQNEAQ. The CDR3 consists of 17 residues. The V end lost 1 base, the J end lost 0 bases, and 15 bases lay between the germline ends.

This chain joins TRBV5-4 and TRBJ1-2; D gene ambiguous. CDR1 and CDR2 (germline): SGHNT, YYREEE (reference sequence). Trimming pared 3 bases from V and 0 bases from J, leaving 9 bases between. The CDR3 is 14 residues long. As DNA, the CDR3 is TGTGCCAGCAGCTCTGAACCCTCTAACTATGGCTACACCTTC. Translating gives CASSSEPSNYGYTF.

Only a few counts were recorded for this clone. The chain carries TRBV6-6 and TRBJ2-7, with TRBD1 matching over 8 bases. Germline V lookup: CDR1 MNHNY, CDR2 SVGAGI (reference sequence). The length of the CDR3 is 14 residues. With 5 bases clipped from V and 2 bases from J, the junction kept 5 bases outside the gene matches. CDR3 sequence: CASSLDRGTYEQYF. As DNA, the CDR3 is TGTGCCAGCAGTCTCGACAGGGGAACCTACGAGCAGTACTTC.

The chain joins TRBV18 to TRBJ2-7, with 13 positions matching TRBD2. V lost 6 bases and J lost 0; bases outside the gene matches: 5. CDR1 and CDR2 (germline): KGHSH, LQKENI. This CDR3 contains 16 residues. This chain's CDR3 is CASSGLAGVYSYEQYF. The CDR3 DNA reads as TGTGCCAGCTCCGGACTAGCGGGAGTGTACTCCTACGAGCAGTACTTC.

As regards this clone: Other DNA sequences from this sample encode an identical CDR3 as well. The chain links TRBV5-1 to TRBJ1-5; no definite D call. The CDR3 runs to 15 residues. Per the germline V gene, CDR1 is SGHRS and CDR2 is YFSETQ. Between the trimmed V and J ends, which lost 0 bases and 0 bases, there was a span of 7 bases. CDR3 sequence: CASSLEGDSNQPQHF. CDR3 sequence (DNA): TGCGCCAGCAGCTTGGAGGGTGATAGCAATCAGCCCCAGCATTTT.

This chain uses TRBV11-1 with TRBJ2-3; tentatively, D is TRBD1 (5 bases). The CDR3 sequence is 13 residues long. V was pared by 3 bases and J by 1 base, with 5 bases between. Germline V gene lookup returns CDR1 SGHAT and CDR2 FQDESV (reference sequence). The CDR3 sequence is CASSLTGTDTQYF. The CDR3 DNA is TGTGCCAGCAGCTTGACAGGCACAGATACGCAGTATTTT.

This rearrangement joins TRBV19 to TRBJ2-1; 10 bases agree with TRBD1. Germline V gene data show CDR1 as LNHDA and CDR2 as SQIVND (reference sequence). CDR3 length: 16 amino acids. V lost 5 bases to trimming and J lost 0 bases; unmatched junction nucleotides: 4. The CDR3 DNA sequence: TGTGCCAGTAGTCGGACAGGGGGAACCTCCTACAATGAGCAGTTCTTC. Protein sequence: CASSRTGGTSYNEQFF.

This clone was seen only a few times. CDR3 amino acids: CASSLGTGFNQPQHF. CDR3 DNA sequence: TGCGCCAGCAGCTTAGGGACAGGGTTTAATCAGCCCCAGCATTTT. This rearrangement joins TRBV5-1 to TRBJ1-5; 9 nucleotides match TRBD1. Losses at the gene ends were 2 bases for V and 4 bases for J; bases not matched to a gene: 4. The CDR3 covers 15 residues. The germline CDR1 and CDR2 sequences are SGHRS and YFSETQ.

This clone was seen only once. CDR3 residues: CVSGGPGVTEAFF. DNA for the CDR3: TGCGTCTCCGGGGGGCCAGGCGTCACTGAAGCTTTCTTT. The chain links TRBV5-1 to TRBJ1-1, with a tentative D call TRBD1 (6 bases). Germline V CDR1 and CDR2: SGHRS, YFSETQ. The CDR3 consists of 13 residues.

The chain is built from TRBV9 and TRBJ2-2; D not resolved. With 7 bases removed from V and 2 bases from J, the gap between germline ends came to 15 bases. This CDR3 region has 15 residues. Per the germline V gene, CDR1 is SGDLS and CDR2 is YYNGEE. The CDR3 loop is CASRSYEHNTGELFF. The CDR3 region has the DNA TGTGCCAGCCGAAGTTATGAACATAACACCGGGGAGCTGTTTTTT.

The chain links TRBV2 to TRBJ2-1, with D possibly matching TRBD2 (5 bases). V was trimmed by 6 bases and J by 9 bases, leaving 12 bases between them. This CDR3 has 12 residues. Per the germline V gene, CDR1 is SNHLY and CDR2 is FYNNEI. The CDR3, as DNA: TGTGCCAGCAGGGAGGACGGCGCTGAGCAGTTCTTC. Translated, it gives CASREDGAEQFF.

The chain has TRBV18 and TRBJ2-6; D unresolved. Trimming took off 2 bases at V and 0 bases at J, with 5 bases between the two ends. Germline V gene lookup returns CDR1 KGHSH and CDR2 LQKENI. The CDR3 totals 15 residues. This CDR3 reads CASSPTSSGANVLTF. CDR3 nucleotides: TGTGCCAGCTCACCAACCAGCTCTGGGGCCAACGTCCTGACTTTC.

The V call is TRBV9, the J call TRBJ2-3; D uncertain. V was shortened by 4 bases and J by 1 base, with 7 bases between the two germline ends. This CDR3 has 13 amino acids. Germline CDR1 is SGDLS and CDR2 is YYNGEE. CDR3 sequence (DNA): TGTGCCAGCAGCCCGGGTGGCACAGATACGCAGTATTTT. This codes for CASSPGGTDTQYF.

CDR3 amino acids: CATSRDGVNYEQYF. The CDR3 DNA reads TGTGCCACCAGCAGAGACGGAGTAAACTACGAGCAGTACTTC. The chain links TRBV15 to TRBJ2-7; D call uncertain. Germline lookup yields CDR1 LNHNV and CDR2 YYDKDF (reference sequence). The CDR3 is made up of 14 amino acids. The V and J ends lost 0 bases and 3 bases respectively, with 9 bases between them.

J is TRBJ2-7 and V is TRBV29-1; 8 bases fit TRBD2. The V gene's germline CDR1 is SQVTM and CDR2 ANQGSEA. The CDR3 runs 13 residues. The junction had 4 bases not matched to a gene; V was cut back by 2 bases and J by 4 bases. In nucleotides, the CDR3 is TGCAGCGTTGAACCCGCGGGGGGATACGAGCAGTACTTC. Translation gives CSVEPAGGYEQYF.

This chain uses TRBV11-3 with TRBJ1-6, with D possibly being TRBD1 (6 bases). Germline V gene sequence: CDR1 SGHNT, CDR2 YENEEA. V lost 2 bases to trimming and J lost 9 bases, with 11 bases between them. The CDR3 runs 14 residues. CDR3 bases: TGTGCCAGCAGCTTATCACAGGGAGGTTCACCCCTCCACTTT. Translation gives CASSLSQGGSPLHF.

V and J are TRBV6-5 and TRBJ1-2; 8 nucleotides agree with TRBD1. Germline CDR1 reads MNHEY; CDR2 reads SVGAGI. CDR3 length: 14 residues. J was trimmed by 7 bases and V by 6 bases; bases with no gene match: 10. CDR3 protein: CASRPGQGPGGYTF. The DNA for the CDR3 is TGTGCCAGCAGGCCCGGACAGGGCCCTGGTGGCTACACCTTC.

The chain combines TRBV6-5 with TRBJ1-5; unclear D gene. The CDR3 has 16 residues. V was clipped by 0 bases and J by 0 bases, with 9 bases between them. Per germline, CDR1 MNHEY and CDR2 SVGAGI. Written as DNA, the CDR3 is TGTGCCAGCAGTTACTCGGCGACGGTTAGCAATCAGCCCCAGCATTTT. This codes for CASSYSATVSNQPQHF.